These T cell receptor beta chains were read from a single sample in a study of CD8+ T cells in alopecia areata. Sequenced by immunoSEQ multiplex PCR; TCRdb stores in-frame clones only, minus some. The table lists around 140,000 clones, 45% to 65% of them singletons. The sample here was CD8+ T cells sorted from blood, taken at week 4, from a patient treated with tofacitinib. Every receptor here comes from a human donor with alopecia areata. CDR3s include the opening cysteine and the closing phenylalanine or tryptophan. The order of the fields is J gene, D gene, V gene, clone size, CDR3 protein, CDR3 DNA. D genes are given only for firm matches. Size values are once, few and many counts, or a class for expanded clones, and some rows have none.

>TRBJ2-1|-|TRBV6-5|-
CASSAQGNEQFF
TGTGCCAGCAGCGCACAGGGCAATGAGCAGTTCTTC
>TRBJ2-1|TRBD2|TRBV9|-
CASSVRTSGENEQFF
TGTGCCAGCAGCGTCCGGACTAGCGGGGAGAATGAGCAGTTCTTC
>TRBJ2-3|TRBD2|TRBV29-1|-
CSVGGTSGGVGDTQYF
TGCAGCGTTGGTGGGACTAGCGGGGGCGTAGGGGATACGCAGTATTTT
>TRBJ2-4|TRBD2|TRBV2|-
CASASGGRSQNIQYF
TGTGCCAGCGCTAGCGGGGGAAGATCTCAAAACATTCAGTACTTC
>TRBJ1-2|TRBD1|TRBV6-6|few
CASSYYRDRDGYTF
TGTGCCAGCAGTTACTACCGGGACAGGGATGGCTACACCTTC
>TRBJ1-1|TRBD1|TRBV27|-
CASSYRQGSEDTEAFF
TGTGCCAGCAGTTACAGACAGGGATCGGAGGACACTGAAGCTTTCTTT
>TRBJ2-3|-|TRBV30|-
CAWSVMASSTDTQYF
TGTGCCTGGAGTGTTATGGCCTCCAGCACAGATACGCAGTATTTT
>TRBJ2-7|-|TRBV5-6|once
CASSLYRHYEQYF
TGTGCCAGCAGCTTGTACAGGCATTACGAGCAGTACTTC
>TRBJ1-4|-|TRBV30|few
CAWSRTAGNEKLFF
TGTGCCTGGAGTAGGACAGCCGGTAATGAAAAACTGTTTTTT
>TRBJ2-7|TRBD1|TRBV5-4|few
CASSLTGGPYEQYF
TGTGCCAGCAGCCTGACAGGGGGACCCTACGAGCAGTACTTC
>TRBJ2-7|-|TRBV11-2|once
CASSPSPGHLVVNWQYF
TGTGCCAGCAGCCCCAGCCCAGGGCACCTCGTTGTAAACTGGCAGTACTTC
>TRBJ2-7|-|TRBV7-2|-
CASSLLARAEQYF
TGTGCCAGCAGCCTTCTAGCTCGGGCGGAGCAGTACTTC
>TRBJ1-2|-|TRBV4-1|-
CASSRGNSNGYTF
TGCGCCAGCAGCCGGGGGAATTCGAATGGCTACACCTTC
>TRBJ2-7|-|TRBV5-6|-
CASSLGYEQYF
TGTGCCAGCAGCTTAGGATACGAGCAGTACTTC
>TRBJ2-7|TRBD1|TRBV5-1|-
CASGYGTGRVKQYF
TGCGCCAGCGGCTACGGGACAGGCCGGGTGAAGCAGTACTTC
>TRBJ2-3|-|TRBV9|-
CASSVDRVDTQYF
TGTGCCAGCAGCGTTGACCGGGTAGATACGCAGTATTTT
>TRBJ1-2|-|TRBV29-1|-
CSVVTGERNYGYTF
TGCAGCGTCGTTACGGGTGAGAGAAACTATGGCTACACCTTC
>TRBJ2-5|TRBD1|TRBV9|-
CASSVEGTGGETQYF
TGTGCCAGCAGCGTAGAAGGGACAGGGGGAGAGACCCAGTACTTC
>TRBJ1-1|-|TRBV4-1|-
CASSPGARGTEAFF
TGCGCCAGCAGCCCGGGGGCGCGGGGCACTGAAGCTTTCTTT
>TRBJ2-1|-|TRBV9|-
CASSVDSYNEQFF
TGTGCCAGCAGCGTAGACAGTTACAATGAGCAGTTCTTC
>TRBJ1-1|-|TRBV27|-
CASSLRDGRAFF
TGTGCCAGCAGTCTCAGGGACGGCCGCGCTTTCTTT
>TRBJ2-7|-|TRBV7-9|-
CASSSVGRDYEQYF
TGTGCCAGCAGTTCCGTTGGGCGAGACTACGAGCAGTACTTC
>TRBJ2-2|-|TRBV13|-
CASSLGGGELFF
TGTGCCAGCAGCTTAGGTGGCGGGGAGCTGTTTTTT
>TRBJ2-5|TRBD2|TRBV5-1|once
CASSLGTSGGAETQYF
TGCGCCAGCAGCTTAGGGACTAGCGGGGGGGCCGAGACCCAGTACTTC
>TRBJ1-2|TRBD1|TRBV6-5|-
CASSYSTGANYGYTF
TGTGCCAGCAGTTACTCGACAGGGGCTAACTATGGCTACACCTTC
>TRBJ2-5|TRBD2|TRBV6-4|-
CASSPGLGDQETQYF
TGTGCCAGCAGTCCGGGACTAGGGGACCAAGAGACCCAGTACTTC
>TRBJ1-1|-|TRBV4-3|-
CASSQVFRATIEAFF
TGCGCCAGCAGCCAAGTATTCAGGGCCACCATAGAAGCTTTCTTT
>TRBJ2-7|TRBD1|TRBV7-9|-
CASSSNRDRAYEQYF
TGTGCCAGCAGCTCCAACCGGGACAGGGCCTACGAGCAGTACTTC
>TRBJ1-2|-|TRBV29-1|-
CSVERRVEWGYTF
TGCAGCGTTGAACGGAGAGTGGAATGGGGCTACACCTTC
>TRBJ2-1|TRBD2|TRBV4-1|-
CASSQDSIAGLYNEQFF
TGCGCCAGCAGCCAAGATAGCATAGCGGGGCTCTACAATGAGCAGTTCTTC
>TRBJ2-3|TRBD2|TRBV4-3|-
CASSVRLAQNTDTQYF
TGCGCCAGCAGCGTGAGACTAGCTCAAAACACAGATACGCAGTATTTT
>TRBJ2-3|TRBD1|TRBV5-4|-
CASSPSRGTGGWYTQYF
TGTGCCAGCAGCCCATCCCGGGGGACAGGGGGCTGGTATACGCAGTATTTT
>TRBJ2-5|TRBD2|TRBV9|-
CASSVGTSGQETQYF
TGTGCCAGCAGCGTAGGCACTAGCGGGCAAGAGACCCAGTACTTC
>TRBJ2-1|TRBD2|TRBV6-6|-
CASSQGRLAEMGEQFF
TGTGCCAGCAGTCAAGGTCGACTAGCGGAGATGGGGGAGCAGTTCTTC
>TRBJ1-1|-|TRBV2|once
CASSSNTEAFF
TGTGCCAGCAGTTCGAACACTGAAGCTTTCTTT
>TRBJ2-3|TRBD2|TRBV30|-
CAWSPGSSGGGDTQYF
TGTGCCTGGAGCCCAGGGTCTAGCGGGGGTGGAGATACGCAGTATTTT
>TRBJ2-1|TRBD2|TRBV30|-
CAFWEGHNEQFF
TGTGCCTTTTGGGAGGGGCACAATGAGCAGTTCTTC